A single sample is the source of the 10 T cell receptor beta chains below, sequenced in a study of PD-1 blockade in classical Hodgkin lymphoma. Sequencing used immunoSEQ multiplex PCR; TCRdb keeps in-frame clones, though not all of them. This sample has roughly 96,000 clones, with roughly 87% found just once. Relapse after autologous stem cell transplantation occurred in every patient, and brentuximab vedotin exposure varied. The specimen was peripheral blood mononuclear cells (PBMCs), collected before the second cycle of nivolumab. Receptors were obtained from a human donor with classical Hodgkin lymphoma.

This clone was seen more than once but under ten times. CDR3 sequence: CASSVGQGNQPQHF. In DNA, the CDR3 is TGTGCCAGCAGTGTCGGACAGGGCAATCAGCCCCAGCATTTT. This rearrangement joins TRBV2 to TRBJ1-5; 7 bases fit TRBD1. CDR3 length: 14 residues. Germline V gene data show CDR1 as SNHLY and CDR2 as FYNNEI. The trim removed 4 bases at V and 2 bases at J, leaving 2 bases unmatched.

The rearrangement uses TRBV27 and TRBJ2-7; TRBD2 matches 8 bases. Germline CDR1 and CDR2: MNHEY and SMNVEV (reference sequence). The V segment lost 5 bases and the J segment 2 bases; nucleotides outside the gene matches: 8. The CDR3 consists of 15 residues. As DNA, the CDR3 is TGTGCCAGCAGTCGATTGCGGGAGGCAACCTACGAGCAGTACTTC. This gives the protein CASSRLREATYEQYF.

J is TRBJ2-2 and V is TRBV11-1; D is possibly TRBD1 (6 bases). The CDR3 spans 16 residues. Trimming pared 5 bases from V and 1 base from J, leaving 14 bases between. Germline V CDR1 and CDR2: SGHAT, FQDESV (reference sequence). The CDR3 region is CASSQVGAVNTGELFF. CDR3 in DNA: TGTGCCAGCAGCCAAGTGGGGGCCGTGAACACCGGGGAGCTGTTTTTT. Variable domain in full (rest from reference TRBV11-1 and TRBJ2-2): EAEVAQSPRYKITEKSQAVAFWCDPISGHATLYWYRQILGQGPELLVQFQDESVVDDSQLPKDRFSAERLKGVDSTLKIQPAELGDSAMYLCASSQVGAVNTGELFFGEGSRLTVL.

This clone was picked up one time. CDR3 amino acids: CASSLGSMETQYF. The CDR3 nucleotides read TGCGCCAGCAGCTTGGGCTCGATGGAGACCCAGTACTTC. The chain uses TRBV5-1 and TRBJ2-5; D is undetermined. The CDR3 extends over 13 amino acids. V was shortened by 0 bases and J by 5 bases, with 8 bases between the two germline ends. Per germline, CDR1 SGHRS and CDR2 YFSETQ.

CDR3 region: CASAGDSYNEQFF. CDR3 DNA: TGTGCCAGCGCGGGGGACTCCTACAATGAGCAGTTCTTC. The rearrangement links TRBV2 to TRBJ2-1; 7 bases map to TRBD2. Trimming took 8 bases from V and 0 from J; bases not matched to a gene: 1. The CDR3 is 13 amino acids. Germline CDR1 is SNHLY and CDR2 is FYNNEI.

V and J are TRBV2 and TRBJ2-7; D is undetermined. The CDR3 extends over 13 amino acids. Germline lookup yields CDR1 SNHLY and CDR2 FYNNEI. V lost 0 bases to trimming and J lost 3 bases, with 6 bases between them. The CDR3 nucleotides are TGTGCCAGCAGTGAAGCCACCCGCTACGAGCAGTACTTC. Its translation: CASSEATRYEQYF.

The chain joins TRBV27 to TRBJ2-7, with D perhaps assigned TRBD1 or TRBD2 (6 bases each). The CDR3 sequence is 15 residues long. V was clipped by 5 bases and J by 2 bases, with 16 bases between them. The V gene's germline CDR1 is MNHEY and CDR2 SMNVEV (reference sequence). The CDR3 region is CASSLLGGLPYEQYF. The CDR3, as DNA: TGTGCCAGCAGTCTGTTAGGGGGACTTCCCTACGAGCAGTACTTC.

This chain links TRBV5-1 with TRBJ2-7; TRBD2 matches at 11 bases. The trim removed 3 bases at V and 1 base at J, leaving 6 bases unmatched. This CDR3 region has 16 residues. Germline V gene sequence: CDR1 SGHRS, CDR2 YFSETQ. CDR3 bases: TGCGCCAGCAGCTCAAAGACTAGCGGGGCGTCCTACGAGCAGTACTTC. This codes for CASSSKTSGASYEQYF.

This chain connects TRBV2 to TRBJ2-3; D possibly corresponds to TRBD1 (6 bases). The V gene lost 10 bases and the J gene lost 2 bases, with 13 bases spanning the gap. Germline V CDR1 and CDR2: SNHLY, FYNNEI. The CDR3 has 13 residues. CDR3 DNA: TGTGCCAAGCACGACAGGTACACAGATACGCAGTATTTT. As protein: CAKHDRYTDTQYF. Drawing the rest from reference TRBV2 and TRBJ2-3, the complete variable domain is EPEVTQTPSHQVTQMGQEVILRCVPISNHLYFYWYRQILGQKVEFLVSFYNNEISEKSEIFDDQFSVERPDGSNFTLKIRSTKLEDSAMYFCAKHDRYTDTQYFGPGTRLTVL.

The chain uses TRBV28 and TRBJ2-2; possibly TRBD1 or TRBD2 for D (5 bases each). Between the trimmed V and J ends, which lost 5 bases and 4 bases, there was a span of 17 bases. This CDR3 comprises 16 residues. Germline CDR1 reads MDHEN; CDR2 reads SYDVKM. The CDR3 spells CASSQHRDGTTGELFF. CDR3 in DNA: TGTGCCAGCAGTCAACACCGGGACGGAACCACCGGGGAGCTGTTTTTT.